This T cell receptor beta chain came from a study of T cell responses to AZD1222 COVID-19 vaccine (dated by TCRdb to the early 2020s). Background on the whole study: TCR sequencing was performed for about 250 trial participants, of whom about 200 were given two doses of AZD1222 and some 26 were given two doses of MenACWY control vaccine. Enrollment into the trials was organized by age into subgroups of 18-55, 56-69 and 70-plus years, and those subgroups contained about 160, 30 and 59 TCR-sequenced participants, respectively.

On this clone itself: Its antigen target is currently unknown. Per-base quality was not reported, and no clone a single base away is much larger than it.

The time point label corresponds to: about 28 days (+/-7) after the second vaccine dose. Because spike-specific TCR depth and breadth did not differ between the two schedules, AZD1222 recipients who got a second dose at roughly 4 weeks were pooled with those who got a second dose at roughly 12 weeks. Samples from vaccinated people were obtained from the UK trials COV001 and COV002, which included a single-blind randomized controlled phase 2/3 trial of AZD1222 (ChAdOx1 nCoV-19) in healthy adults. Trial participant PBMC samples were collected at day 0 and day 28 after the second dose for TCRbeta chain sequencing. Results the study describes overall, beyond this receptor: Reportedly, almost half of the unique spike-specific TCRs recognized epitopes lying outside the regions that are mutated in the B.1.351 and B.1.1.7 variants. Conclusions about previously exposed vaccinees were limited because only 5 or 6 AZD1222 recipients were SARS-CoV-2 seropositive at baseline. CD4 TCRs associated with the vaccine covered the entire spike protein, and the dominant responses were in regions 160-218 and 743-854. Participants were mostly white British and included more females than males, and it was suggested by the authors that clonal diversity may have been underestimated. Spike-specific TCR breadth and depth rose significantly after two AZD1222 doses compared with day 0 and with MenACWY recipients. Because no day 14 peak-response samples were available, repertoires were characterized only after the peak T cell response. The 56-69-year group was small, and its depth increase did not reach significance, likely because of low power.

The CDR3 runs 15 residues from the cysteine to the phenylalanine. Only the CDR3 part of the read is kept: 45 bases, read in frame from the first base. V is pared back by 6 bases and J by 5 bases, with 17 bases lying between the germline termini. From the germline V gene, CDR1 is MDHEN and CDR2 is SYDVKM. The CDR3 regions of human TCRbeta chains were analyzed by immunosequencing. On the authors' methods: TCRs in the repertoires were compared against a reference library of SARS-CoV-2-specific TCRs that had been generated with the MIRA antigen-specificity platform. Breadth was defined as the fraction of unique TCRs that were SARS-CoV-2-associated. Depth was defined as the fraction of total T cells that were SARS-CoV-2-associated. Using the MIRA data, every spike-specific TCR was mapped to the spike region that the TCR reacted to and assigned to either a CD4 or a CD8 class. Log10-transformed breadth and depth values were compared by one-way ANOVA with Sidak's multiple comparisons tests. Here the immuneACCESS table is served through TCRdb, limited to in-frame sequences with V and J called. Missing clones are a known gap in these copies; in checked studies unresolved V genes cover under half, and the rest lacks a known reason. That table supplies the V and J calls and clone size; D and trimming were determined from the DNA. Within this sample are fewer than 200,000 clones, with around nine tenths of them counted one time only. The top ten constitute around 10% of the sample.

This clonotype originated in an adult who received the AZD1222 COVID-19 vaccine. This sequence uses TRBV28 and TRBJ1-5, with no D gene named confidently. The input for sequencing was peripheral blood, taken 28 days after the second AZD1222 dose. The DNA is TGTGCCAGCAGAGACACGGACGAATCGTATCAGCCCCAGCATTTT. This is translated as CASRDTDESYQPQHF.